What follows is one T cell receptor beta chain and its context. As yet, its antigen is unknown. This sample stems from a study of T cells in Graves' hyperthyroidism and ophthalmopathy. The CDR3 runs 13 residues. The V end lost 7 bases, the J end lost 4 bases, and 11 bases lay between the germline ends. Germline assignment: CDR1 SQVTM and CDR2 ANQGSEA. Study observations and caveats: Among clonotypes expanded in thyroid above 0.001, most were also found in blood.

Amplification targeted TCR beta CDR3 regions from RNA transcripts. The HTBI primer set drove a first-round RT-PCR of the TCR CDR3. TCRdb re-analysed the multiplex PCR reads in MiXCR, keeping a single row per CDR3 protein. In the table there are approximately 560,000 distinct CDR3 sequences, under 60% of which are singletons. V and J are TRBV29-1 and TRBJ2-6, with a weak D call TRBD1 (6 bases). The source of this sequence is a woman between 18 and 30 years old with Graves' hyperthyroidism. The material sequenced was peripheral blood or thyroid tissue (not recorded which). The chain's CDR3 is CSAAGTGANVLTF. The CDR3 DNA sequence: TGCAGCGCAGCCGGGACAGGGGCCAACGTCCTGACTTTC.